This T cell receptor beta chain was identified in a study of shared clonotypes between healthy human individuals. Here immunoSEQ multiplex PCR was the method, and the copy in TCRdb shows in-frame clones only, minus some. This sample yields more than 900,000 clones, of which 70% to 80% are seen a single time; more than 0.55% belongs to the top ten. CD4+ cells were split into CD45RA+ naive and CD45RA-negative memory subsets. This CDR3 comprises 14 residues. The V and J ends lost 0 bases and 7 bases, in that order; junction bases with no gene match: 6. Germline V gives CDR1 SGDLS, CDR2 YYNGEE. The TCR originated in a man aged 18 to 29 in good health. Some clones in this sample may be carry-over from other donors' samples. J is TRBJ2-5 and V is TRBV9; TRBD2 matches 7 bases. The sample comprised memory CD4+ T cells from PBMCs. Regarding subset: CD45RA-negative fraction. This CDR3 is CASSVEGQRGTQYF. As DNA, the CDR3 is TGTGCCAGCAGCGTAGAGGGCCAGCGGGGGACCCAGTACTTC.